This T cell receptor (beta chain) was identified during a study of blood T cell dynamics during melanoma immunotherapy. On the study more broadly: Patients with metastatic melanoma got pembrolizumab or nivolumab-ipilimumab as first-line care. Study-level findings and limits: Clones driving repertoire changes may be melanoma-specific or general immune activation.

The CDR3 contains 16 residues. On this clone itself: Antigen: not known.

Time point here: week 3, after first cycle of checkpoint inhibitor. TCRdb's table, derived via immunoSEQ multiplex PCR, lists solely in-frame clones and lacks some. The sample yields about 7,000 clones, roughly 80% seen once. This TCR came from a human donor with melanoma. This sample comprised blood, obtained from a patient treated with checkpoint blockade. J is TRBJ2-7 and V is TRBV21-1; the table's D gene call, TRBD2, was not cross checked with the DNA. TRBV21-1 represents a pseudogene. CDR3 in amino acids: CASSKGERGSAYEQYF. The CDR3, as DNA: TGTGCCAGCAGCAAAGGGGAACGGGGGAGCGCCTACGAGCAGTACTTC.